The rows below give T cell receptor beta chains drawn from one sample of a study of OX40 agonist ivuxolimab in advanced cancers. Sequenced by immunoSEQ multiplex PCR; TCRdb stores in-frame clones only, minus some. This sample has approximately 74,000 clones, with over 75% found just once. The sequencing used CD4+ or CD8+ T cells sorted from blood, collected in a trial of the OX40 agonist ivuxolimab. These receptors were obtained from an adult with an advanced solid tumor such as melanoma, head and neck, liver or kidney cancer. CDR3s include the opening cysteine and the closing phenylalanine or tryptophan. D genes are given only for firm matches. Rows give clone size only sometimes, using once, few, many, or a class for an expanded clone.

TRBV5-8	TRBJ1-1	.	TRBD1	TGTGCCAGCAGCTTGAAATCCTGGACAGGGATCACTGAAGCTTTCTTT	CASSLKSWTGITEAFF
TRBV7-7	TRBJ2-1	.	.	TGTGCCAGCAGCCCCTCCGGGGTAGGGATGGAGCAGTTCTTC	CASSPSGVGMEQFF
TRBV7-2	TRBJ2-2	.	.	TGTGCCAGCAGCCTGAACCAGGGTGGCTCGGGCGGGGAGCTGTTTTTT	CASSLNQGGSGGELFF
TRBV5-5	TRBJ1-2	once	.	TGTGCCAGCAGCCCCGACAGCCCGAGAGTCTATGGCTACACCTTC	CASSPDSPRVYGYTF
TRBV29-1	TRBJ1-3	few	.	TGCAGCGTCGCCTGGAGGGGCTCTGGAAACACCATATATTTT	CSVAWRGSGNTIYF
TRBV28	TRBJ1-2	once	.	TGTGCCAGCAGTGGCCATACTACAGGAAACTATGGCTACACCTTC	CASSGHTTGNYGYTF
TRBV5-1	TRBJ2-1	.	TRBD2	TGCGCCAGCAGCTTGTGGGGATTGGGGCGCGGGAGCTCCTACAATGAGCAGTTCTTC	CASSLWGLGRGSSYNEQFF
TRBV4-3	TRBJ2-1	.	TRBD2	TGCGCCAGCAGCCTCACTAGCGGGAGATTCTTCAATGAGCAGTTCTTC	CASSLTSGRFFNEQFF
TRBV5-1	TRBJ2-6	.	.	TGCGCCAGCAGCTTGGCAGGGTCTGGGGCCAACGTCCTGACTTTC	CASSLAGSGANVLTF
TRBV19	TRBJ2-4	.	.	TGTGCCAGTAGTAGCCCAGGGGAGAAAAACATTCAGTACTTC	CASSSPGEKNIQYF
TRBV9	TRBJ2-1	.	TRBD2	TGTGCCAGCAGCGTAGGCGGGGGAAGCTCCTACAATGAGCAGTTCTTC	CASSVGGGSSYNEQFF
TRBV12-5	TRBJ1-2	.	.	TGTGCTAGTGGTTTGGTACTCTCGGACAGCTACGAAAATCCAGCTGGCTACACCTTC	CASGLVLSDSYENPAGYTF
TRBV19	TRBJ1-2	few	.	TGTGCCAGTAGTATAGGGGCCGAGCGCTCCTATGGCTACACCTTC	CASSIGAERSYGYTF
TRBV28	TRBJ2-2	.	.	TGTGCCAGCATGGTGGGGGGCACCGGGGAGCTGTTTTTT	CASMVGGTGELFF
TRBV7-9	TRBJ2-5	.	TRBD2	TGTGCCGGCAGCCCAACGTCGGGAGGTCTTGGAGAGACCCAGTACTTC	CAGSPTSGGLGETQYF